Listed below are T cell receptor beta chains from one sample, sequenced in a study of cytomegalovirus exposure and HLA in healthy donors. Profiling relied on immunoSEQ multiplex PCR, and the TCRdb table lists in-frame clones only, not all of them. The profile covers 300,000 or so clones, with 88% appearing a single time and approximately 0.95% taken by the ten largest. Sequenced material: PBMCs. Receptors originate from a man aged 25-40 years in good health and CMV-seronegative. The CDR3 runs from the conserved cysteine through the conserved F or W. Fields, in order: CDR3 protein, CDR3 DNA, clone size, J gene, V gene, D gene. A D gene is named only where the DNA matches it firmly. Clone size is shown for a subset of rows, as once, few, many or a class of expanded clone.

CASKGEDGELFF TGTGCCAGCAAAGGGGAGGACGGGGAGCTGTTTTTT . TRBJ2-2 TRBV9 .
CASSWDRAGKSDTQYF TGCGCCAGCAGCTGGGATAGGGCAGGGAAGAGTGATACGCAGTATTTT . TRBJ2-3 TRBV5-1 .
CAIMVTGVPDTQYF TGTGCCATCATGGTGACAGGGGTCCCAGATACGCAGTATTTT . TRBJ2-3 TRBV10-3 TRBD1
CASSLPGQLNSPLHF TGTGCCAGCAGCCTTCCCGGACAGCTTAATTCACCCCTCCACTTT few TRBJ1-6 TRBV5-4 .
CATTGTGAHEQYF TGTGCCACGACCGGGACAGGGGCCCACGAGCAGTACTTC few TRBJ2-7 TRBV2 TRBD1
CSVADRGASNYGYTF TGCAGCGTAGCTGACCGGGGGGCGTCTAACTATGGCTACACCTTC . TRBJ1-2 TRBV29-1 .
CASSQDRGGAGELFF TGTGCCAGCAGCCAGGACAGGGGCGGGGCCGGGGAGCTGTTTTTT . TRBJ2-2 TRBV2 TRBD1
CASNQSGLEETQYF TGCGCCAGCAATCAATCGGGACTGGAAGAGACCCAGTACTTC . TRBJ2-5 TRBV23-1 .
CASSPGQGYTDTQYF TGTGCCAGCAGCCCTGGACAGGGTTACACAGATACGCAGTATTTT . TRBJ2-3 TRBV7-2 TRBD1
CASSPPDAGTYEQYF TGTGCCAGCAGTCCCCCGGACGCCGGGACCTACGAGCAGTACTTC . TRBJ2-7 TRBV2 .
CASSLESQWQGLYEQYF TGCGCCAGCAGCTTGGAGTCTCAGTGGCAGGGCCTCTACGAGCAGTACTTC . TRBJ2-7 TRBV5-1 .
CASIQGEPGELFF TGTGCCAGTATACAGGGGGAACCCGGGGAGCTGTTTTTT . TRBJ2-2 TRBV6-1 TRBD1
CASSKRQGRFSTEAFF TGTGCCAGCAGCAAAAGACAGGGAAGGTTTAGCACTGAAGCTTTCTTT . TRBJ1-1 TRBV21-1 .
CASMGRSYEQYF TGCGCCAGCATGGGCAGATCCTACGAGCAGTACTTC . TRBJ2-7 TRBV10-2 .
CASSTGMGLYGYTF TGTGCCAGTAGTACAGGAATGGGACTCTATGGCTACACCTTC . TRBJ1-2 TRBV19 .
CASSSLSYEQYF TGTGCCAGCAGTTCCCTCTCCTACGAGCAGTACTTC . TRBJ2-7 TRBV27 .
CASSSHSATTYEQYF TGTGCCAGCAGCTCGCACTCAGCAACTACCTACGAGCAGTACTTC . TRBJ2-7 TRBV7-8 .
CASSLGGRYEQYF TGTGCCAGCAGCTTAGGAGGCAGATACGAGCAGTACTTC . TRBJ2-7 TRBV11-2 .
CASSLKGGTGELFF TGTGCCAGCAGTCTCAAAGGGGGCACCGGGGAGCTGTTTTTT . TRBJ2-2 TRBV6-4 .
CASSSLILEQYF TGTGCCAGCAGTTCCCTTATTTTAGAGCAGTACTTC . TRBJ2-7 TRBV28 .
CASSPLQGIEQREAFF TGTGCCAGCAGTCCATTACAGGGGATTGAACAGCGGGAGGCTTTCTTT . TRBJ1-1 TRBV27 TRBD1
CASSPSNQPQHF TGTGCCAGCTCCCCGAGCAATCAGCCCCAGCATTTT few TRBJ1-5 TRBV18 .
CASSYDAEETQYF TGTGCCAGCAGTTATGATGCAGAAGAGACCCAGTACTTC . TRBJ2-5 TRBV6-5 .
CASSLTPNTGELFF TGCGCCAGCAGCTTAACACCGAACACCGGGGAGCTGTTTTTT . TRBJ2-2 TRBV5-1 .
CASSYETGAKAAFF TGTGCCAGCAGTTACGAGACAGGGGCAAAAGCGGCTTTCTTT . TRBJ1-1 TRBV6-6 TRBD1
CASSDDRAVGNTIYF TGTGCCAGCAGCGACGACAGGGCCGTAGGGAACACCATATATTTT few TRBJ1-3 TRBV5-4 TRBD1
CASSLTRVKSQPQHF TGTGCCAGCAGTTTAACCAGGGTTAAGAGTCAGCCCCAGCATTTT . TRBJ1-5 TRBV6-5 .
CASSFATGEYTEAFF TGTGCCAGCAGTTTTGCCACAGGGGAGTACACTGAAGCTTTCTTT . TRBJ1-1 TRBV5-6 TRBD1
CATESRDRALYGYTF TGTGCCACCGAATCCCGGGACAGGGCCCTATATGGCTACACCTTC once TRBJ1-2 TRBV7-9 TRBD1
CASSARNTEAFF TGTGCCAGCTCGGCAAGGAACACTGAAGCTTTCTTT . TRBJ1-1 TRBV18 .
CASSRTGLPYEQYF TGTGCCAGCAGTCGGACAGGGTTACCCTACGAGCAGTACTTC . TRBJ2-7 TRBV6-5 TRBD1
CASRYAQHEKLFF TGTGCCAGCAGATACGCACAACATGAAAAACTGTTTTTT . TRBJ1-4 TRBV6-5 .
CASSLGLANRYEQYF TGCGCCAGCAGCTTGGGACTCGCTAACCGCTACGAGCAGTACTTC . TRBJ2-7 TRBV5-1 .
CASKNRGSGNTEAFF TGTGCCAGCAAAAACAGGGGGTCAGGTAACACTGAAGCTTTCTTT . TRBJ1-1 TRBV6-6 TRBD1
CASSPRAFVGYTF TGTGCCAGCAGTCCACGCGCCTTCGTGGGCTACACCTTC . TRBJ1-2 TRBV27 .
CASSFSGEETQYF TGCGCCAGCAGCTTCAGCGGGGAAGAGACCCAGTACTTC . TRBJ2-5 TRBV5-1 TRBD2
CASTKGETVSPPLHF TGTGCCAGCACCAAGGGGGAGACAGTGAGTCCACCCCTCCACTTT . TRBJ1-6 TRBV13 .
CASSTYKDRGQDGYTF TGTGCCAGCAGCACTTACAAGGACAGGGGGCAAGATGGCTACACCTTC . TRBJ1-2 TRBV11-1 TRBD1
CASSYFRGYGYTF TGTGCCAGCAGTTACTTTAGAGGGTATGGCTACACCTTC few TRBJ1-2 TRBV6-5 .
CASSYGGTGRDEQYF TGTGCCAGCAGTTACGGGGGGACAGGGAGGGACGAGCAGTACTTC . TRBJ2-7 TRBV6-5 TRBD1
CASSPDRAYNEQFF TGTGCCAGCAGTCCGGACAGGGCCTACAATGAGCAGTTCTTC . TRBJ2-1 TRBV27 TRBD1
CASSESTSGEETQYF TGTGCCAGCAGTGAATCAACTAGCGGGGAGGAGACCCAGTACTTC . TRBJ2-5 TRBV25-1 TRBD2
CSVEASPTGFYGYTF TGCAGCGTTGAAGCGTCCCCGACAGGGTTCTATGGCTACACCTTC . TRBJ1-2 TRBV29-1 TRBD1
CASTWDTVNYGYTF TGTGCCAGTACTTGGGACACCGTTAACTATGGCTACACCTTC . TRBJ1-2 TRBV19 .
CASSQEDRGRDEKLFF TGCGCCAGCAGCCAAGAGGACAGGGGGCGAGATGAAAAACTGTTTTTT . TRBJ1-4 TRBV4-3 TRBD1
CASAGGVGNTEAFF TGCGCCAGCGCGGGGGGTGTGGGGAACACTGAAGCTTTCTTT . TRBJ1-1 TRBV4-3 .
CASSQDRVSRAGELFF TGCGCCAGCAGCCAAGACAGGGTGTCTAGGGCCGGGGAGCTGTTTTTT . TRBJ2-2 TRBV4-3 .
CASSLARTGPIYNEQFF TGCGCCAGCAGCTTGGCCCGGACAGGACCCATCTACAATGAGCAGTTCTTC . TRBJ2-1 TRBV5-1 TRBD1